This record looks at one T cell receptor beta chain sequence and its context. The target antigen is unknown. The data are from a study of T cell repertoires in cytomegalovirus infection. The wider study: Indicated by public TCR beta signatures were CMV infection and matching HLA type. Points from the study as a whole: Ex vivo, HLA-C-restricted CMV-specific TCR beta clonotypes prevailed over the rest of the response.

TCRdb reprocessed the reads with MiXCR, giving one entry per CDR3 protein. This table has 150,000 to 200,000 distinct CDR3 sequences, 28% appearing once. The source material was PBMCs. The receptor was derived from a human donor in good health (CMV status not recorded). Some clones in this sample may be carry-over from other donors' samples.

CDR3 amino acids: CSVGGISYNSPLHF. As DNA, the CDR3 is TGCAGTGTTGGGGGGATCTCCTATAATTCACCCCTCCACTTT. This chain joins TRBV20-1 and TRBJ1-6, with D perhaps matching TRBD1 (5 bases). The CDR3 totals 14 residues. Between the trimmed V and J ends, which lost 7 bases and 0 bases, there was a span of 10 bases. Germline V gene data show CDR1 as DFQATT and CDR2 as SNEGSKA (reference sequence).